The clone carrying this T cell receptor (beta chain) was seen many times. It was from 9.5 to 10 ml of fresh peripheral blood that the PBMCs came. The sequenced template was RNA, covering the TCR beta CDR3 region. Following a first-round RT-PCR that used HTBI primers, a second-round multiplex PCR was carried out. TCRdb fed the multiplex PCR reads into MiXCR, producing one record per CDR3 protein. The table lists about 220,000 distinct CDR3 sequences, under 25% of them singletons. The data stem from a study of Graves' ophthalmopathy and Graves' hyperthyroidism. Germline CDR1 is SSHAT and CDR2 is FNYEAQ (reference sequence). The CDR3 is 14 residues long.

This chain connects TRBV7-7 to TRBJ2-5; 8 nucleotides align to TRBD2. What was sequenced was peripheral blood. The sequence derives from a woman aged 45 to 65 with Graves' ophthalmopathy. CDR3 sequence reads: CASASLREAGTQYF. The DNA of the CDR3 is TGTGCTAGCGCCTCTCTGCGGGAGGCGGGGACCCAGTACTTC.